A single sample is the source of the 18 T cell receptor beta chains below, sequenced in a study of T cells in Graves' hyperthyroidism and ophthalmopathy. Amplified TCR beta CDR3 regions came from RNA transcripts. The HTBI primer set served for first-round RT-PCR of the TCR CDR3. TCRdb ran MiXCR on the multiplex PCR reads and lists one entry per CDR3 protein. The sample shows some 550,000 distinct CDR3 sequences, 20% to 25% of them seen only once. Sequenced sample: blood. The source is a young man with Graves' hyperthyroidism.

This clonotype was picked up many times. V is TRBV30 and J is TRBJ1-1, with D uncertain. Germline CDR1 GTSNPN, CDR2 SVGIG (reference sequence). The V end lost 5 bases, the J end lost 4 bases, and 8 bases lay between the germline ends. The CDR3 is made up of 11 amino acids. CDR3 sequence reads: CAWFRVTEAFF. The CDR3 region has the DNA TGTGCCTGGTTTCGGGTCACTGAAGCTTTCTTT.

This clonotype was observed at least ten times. The CDR3 here is CASSHDRGTYYEQYF. The DNA for the CDR3 is TGTGCCAGCAGTCATGACAGGGGTACTTACTACGAGCAGTACTTC. This chain connects TRBV2 to TRBJ2-7, with TRBD1 matching over 8 bases. Unmatched junction bases numbered 9, after V lost 5 bases and J lost 3 bases. CDR1 and CDR2 (germline): SNHLY, FYNNEI. The CDR3 extends over 15 amino acids.

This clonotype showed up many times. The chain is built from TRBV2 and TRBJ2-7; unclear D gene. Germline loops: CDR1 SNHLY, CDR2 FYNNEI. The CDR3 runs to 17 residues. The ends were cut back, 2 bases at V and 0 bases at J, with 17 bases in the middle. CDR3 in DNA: TGTGCCAGCAGTGAACCCAAGGAATCACAAGGCTCCTACGAGCAGTACTTC. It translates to CASSEPKESQGSYEQYF. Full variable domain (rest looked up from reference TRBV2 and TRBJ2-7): EPEVTQTPSHQVTQMGQEVILRCVPISNHLYFYWYRQILGQKVEFLVSFYNNEISEKSEIFDDQFSVERPDGSNFTLKIRSTKLEDSAMYFCASSEPKESQGSYEQYFGPGTRLTVT.

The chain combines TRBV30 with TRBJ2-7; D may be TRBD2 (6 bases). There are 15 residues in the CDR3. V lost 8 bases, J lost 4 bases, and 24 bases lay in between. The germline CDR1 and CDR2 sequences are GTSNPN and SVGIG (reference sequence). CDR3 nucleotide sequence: TGTGCCGCCAGAACCCCCGGGACTGGTGGTTACGAGCAGTACTTC. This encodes CAARTPGTGGYEQYF. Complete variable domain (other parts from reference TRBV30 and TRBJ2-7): SQTIHQWPATLVQPVGSPLSLECTVEGTSNPNLYWYRQAAGRGLQLLFYSVGIGQISSEVPQNLSASRPQDRQFILSSKKLLLSDSGFYLCAARTPGTGGYEQYFGPGTRLTVT.

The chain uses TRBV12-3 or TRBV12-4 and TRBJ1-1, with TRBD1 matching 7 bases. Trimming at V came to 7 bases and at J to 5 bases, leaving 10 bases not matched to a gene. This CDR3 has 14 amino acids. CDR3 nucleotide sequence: TGTGCCAGCACCCCGACAGGGCGGAGGACTGAAGCTTTCTTT. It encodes CASTPTGRRTEAFF.

The CDR3 DNA is TGTGCCAGCAGTTCCGGGACAGGGGGCTACCAGCCCCAGTATTTT. Its translation: CASSSGTGGYQPQYF. This chain joins TRBV12-3 or TRBV12-4 and TRBJ1-5; 12 nucleotides line up with TRBD1. The J call is uncertain, as TRBJ2-3 better fits the DNA end. The CDR3 consists of 15 residues.

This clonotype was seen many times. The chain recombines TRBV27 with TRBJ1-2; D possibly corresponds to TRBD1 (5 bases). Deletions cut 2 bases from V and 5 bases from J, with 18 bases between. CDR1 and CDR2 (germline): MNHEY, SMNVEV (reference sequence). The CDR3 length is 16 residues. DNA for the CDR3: TGTGCCAGCAGTTTAACTATGCAGGGCCCGCTTTATGGCTACACCTTC. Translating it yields CASSLTMQGPLYGYTF.

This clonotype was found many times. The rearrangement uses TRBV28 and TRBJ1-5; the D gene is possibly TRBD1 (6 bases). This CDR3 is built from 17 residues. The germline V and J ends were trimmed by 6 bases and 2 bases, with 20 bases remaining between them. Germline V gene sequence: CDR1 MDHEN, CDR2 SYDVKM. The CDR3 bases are TGTGCCAGCAGATCTGGAGGTTATGAGGGGGGCAATCAGCCCCAGCATTTT. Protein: CASRSGGYEGGNQPQHF.

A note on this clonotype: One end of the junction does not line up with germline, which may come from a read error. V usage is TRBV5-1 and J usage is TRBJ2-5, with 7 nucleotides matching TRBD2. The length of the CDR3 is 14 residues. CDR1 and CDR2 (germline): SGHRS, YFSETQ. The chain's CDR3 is CASGLETSSETQYF. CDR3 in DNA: TGCGCCAGCGGCTTGGAGACTAGCAGTGAGACCCAGTACTTC. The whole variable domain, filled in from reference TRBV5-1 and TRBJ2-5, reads KAGVTQTPRYLIKTRGQQVTLSCSPISGHRSVSWYQQTPGQGLQFLFEYFSETQRNKGNFPGRFSGRQFSNSRSEMNVSTLELGDSALYLCASGLETSSETQYFGPGTRLLVL.

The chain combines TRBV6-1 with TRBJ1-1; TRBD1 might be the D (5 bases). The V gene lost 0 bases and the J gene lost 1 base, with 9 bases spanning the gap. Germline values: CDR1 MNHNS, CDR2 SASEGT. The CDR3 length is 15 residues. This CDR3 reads CASSEAPGANTEAFF. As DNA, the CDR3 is TGTGCCAGCAGTGAAGCGCCCGGGGCGAACACTGAAGCTTTCTTT.

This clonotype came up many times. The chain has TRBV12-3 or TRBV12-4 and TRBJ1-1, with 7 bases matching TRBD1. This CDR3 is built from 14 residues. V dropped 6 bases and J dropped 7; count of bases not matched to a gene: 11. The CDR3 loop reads CASSPPRDSGEAFF. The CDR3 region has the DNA TGTGCCAGCAGCCCGCCCCGGGACAGCGGTGAAGCTTTCTTT.

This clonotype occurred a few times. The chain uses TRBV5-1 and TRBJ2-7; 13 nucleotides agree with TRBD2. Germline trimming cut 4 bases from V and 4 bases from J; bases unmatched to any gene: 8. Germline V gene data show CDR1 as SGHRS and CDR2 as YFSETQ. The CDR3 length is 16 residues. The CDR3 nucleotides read TGCGCCAGCAGCATTGGACTAGCGGGGGTTAAGTACGAGCAGTACTTC. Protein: CASSIGLAGVKYEQYF. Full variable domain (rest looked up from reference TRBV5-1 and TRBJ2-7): KAGVTQTPRYLIKTRGQQVTLSCSPISGHRSVSWYQQTPGQGLQFLFEYFSETQRNKGNFPGRFSGRQFSNSRSEMNVSTLELGDSALYLCASSIGLAGVKYEQYFGPGTRLTVT.

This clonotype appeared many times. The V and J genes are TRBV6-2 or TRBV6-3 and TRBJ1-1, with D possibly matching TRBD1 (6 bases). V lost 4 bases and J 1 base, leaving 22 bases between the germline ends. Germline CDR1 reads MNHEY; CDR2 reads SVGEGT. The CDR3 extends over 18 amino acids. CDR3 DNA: TGTGCCAGCAGTTGGACCCAGGGGATCTTAAGGGGGAACACTGAAGCTTTCTTT. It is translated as CASSWTQGILRGNTEAFF.

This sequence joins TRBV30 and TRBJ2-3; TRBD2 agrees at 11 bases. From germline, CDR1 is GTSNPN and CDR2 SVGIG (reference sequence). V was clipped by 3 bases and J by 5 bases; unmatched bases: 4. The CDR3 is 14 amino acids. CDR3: CAWSRLAGIDTQYF. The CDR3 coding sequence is TGTGCCTGGAGCCGACTAGCGGGGATAGATACGCAGTATTTT.

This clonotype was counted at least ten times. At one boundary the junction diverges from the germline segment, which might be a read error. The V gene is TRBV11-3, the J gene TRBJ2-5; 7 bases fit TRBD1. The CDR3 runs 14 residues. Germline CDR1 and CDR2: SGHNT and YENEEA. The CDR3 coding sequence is TGTGCCAGCAGCCCTAGGACAGGCCAAGAGACCAAGTACTTC. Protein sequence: CASSPRTGQETKYF. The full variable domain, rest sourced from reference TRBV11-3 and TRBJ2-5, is EAGVVQSPRYKIIEKKQPVAFWCNPISGHNTLYWYLQNLGQGPELLIRYENEEAVDDSQLPKDRFSAERLKGVDSTLKIQPAELGDSAVYLCASSPRTGQETKYFGPGTRLLVL.

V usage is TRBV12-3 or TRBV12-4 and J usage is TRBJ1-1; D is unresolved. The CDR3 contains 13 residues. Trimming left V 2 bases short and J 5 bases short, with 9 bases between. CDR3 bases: TGTGCCAGCAGTTTAAACGATGGAACTGAAGCTTTCTTT. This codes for CASSLNDGTEAFF.

In DNA form, the CDR3 reads TGTGCCAGCAGTGAATTCGATAACACTGAAGCTTTCTTT. Amino acids: CASSEFDNTEAFF. The V call is TRBV6-1, the J call TRBJ1-1; unclear D gene. V lost 2 bases and J lost 2, with 6 bases in between. There are 13 residues in the CDR3. Germline lookup yields CDR1 MNHNS and CDR2 SASEGT.

CDR3 nucleotide sequence: TGTGCCAGCAGTTACAGGGACAGGGGCTACGAGCAGTACGTC. It is translated as CASSYRDRGYEQYV. The genes are TRBV6-5 and TRBJ2-7, with TRBD1 matching 10 bases. Germline lookup yields CDR1 MNHEY and CDR2 SVGAGI. The trim removed 2 bases at V and 3 bases at J, leaving 1 base unmatched. The CDR3 runs to 14 residues.